This entry describes one TCR beta chain. The data were obtained in a study of blood T cell repertoires in COVID-19. The length of the CDR3 is 16 residues. The germline V and J ends were trimmed by 1 base and 2 bases, with 14 bases remaining between them. Germline values: CDR1 SGHAT, CDR2 FQNNGV. The repertoire was sequenced with immunoSEQ multiplex PCR; TCRdb's copy has only in-frame clones and lacks some. The table has 500,000 to 600,000 clones, 85% to 90% seen once. The sample consisted of peripheral blood. This sequence joins TRBV11-2 and TRBJ2-5, with D possibly TRBD2 on 7 matching bases. The sequence was obtained from a woman in her forties or fifties with COVID-19, enrolled during active disease. The CDR3 DNA reads TGTGCCAGCAGCTTAGGTGCGGGGGCTAGACAAGAGACCCAGTACTTC. It encodes CASSLGAGARQETQYF.